The 28 T cell receptor beta chains presented below share a single source sample, sequenced in a study of CD8 T cells in ankylosing spondylitis (dated by TCRdb to about 2017). The library was produced with 5' RACE. The instrument was an Illumina HiSeq 2500. Using fastp at Q25 and MiXCR, TCRdb reprocessed the public reads and kept productive beta chains. All rows with the same CDR3 protein become a single entry with the most common DNA and genes. A total of 40,000 or so distinct CDR3 sequences appear in this sample, around 2.8% of them only once. About 4.8% of the sample lies in the top ten. Sequencing used blood, either unsorted or a sorted T cell fraction (not recorded which). The receptors were gathered from a male donor with ankylosing spondylitis or in good health (not recorded which).

This clonotype was seen ten or more times. This chain joins TRBV9 and TRBJ2-5; D call uncertain. The V end lost 4 bases, the J end lost 1 base, and 8 bases lay between the germline ends. Per germline, CDR1 SGDLS and CDR2 YYNGEE. CDR3 length: 13 amino acids. CDR3 residues: CASSPISQETQYF. The CDR3 bases are TGTGCCAGCAGCCCGATAAGCCAAGAGACCCAGTACTTC. The variable domain in full, with the rest retrieved from reference TRBV9 and TRBJ2-5, is DSGVTQTPKHLITATGQRVTLRCSPRSGDLSVYWYQQSLDQGLQFLIQYYNGEERAKGNILERFSAQQFPDLHSELNLSSLELGDSALYFCASSPISQETQYFGPGTRLLVL.

This clonotype was seen many times. The rearrangement joins TRBV9 to TRBJ2-2; 8 bases map to TRBD1. V trimming: 3 bases; J trimming: 4 bases; junction bases outside the gene matches: 8. The V gene's germline CDR1 is SGDLS and CDR2 YYNGEE. This CDR3 has 16 residues. This CDR3 is CASSEPGTGGTGELFF. The CDR3, as DNA: TGTGCCAGCAGCGAGCCCGGAACAGGGGGCACCGGGGAGCTGTTTTTT.

This clonotype was observed a handful of times. Here the CDR3 reads CASSVEGQGASGANVLTF. The CDR3 DNA follows: TGTGCCAGCAGCGTAGAGGGACAGGGGGCGTCTGGGGCCAACGTCCTGACTTTC. The V gene is TRBV9, the J gene TRBJ2-6; TRBD1 matches 12 bases. Germline V gene data show CDR1 as SGDLS and CDR2 as YYNGEE. The ends lost 0 bases at V and 1 base at J; junction bases unmatched: 2. The CDR3 consists of 18 residues.

This clonotype was seen more than once but under ten times. The V gene is TRBV9, the J gene TRBJ1-1; unclear D gene. Germline V gives CDR1 SGDLS, CDR2 YYNGEE. This CDR3 has 14 residues. The V gene lost 3 bases and the J gene lost 3 bases, with 12 bases spanning the gap. The CDR3 region is CASSADPEDTEAFF. CDR3 coding DNA: TGTGCCAGCAGCGCCGACCCGGAAGACACTGAAGCTTTCTTT.

There are many counts of this clonotype. The chain combines TRBV9 with TRBJ2-5, with TRBD2 matching over 8 bases. CDR1 and CDR2 from the germline V gene are SGDLS and YYNGEE. The V and J ends lost 4 bases and 5 bases, in that order; junction bases with no gene match: 19. The CDR3 runs 18 residues. CDR3: CASSPEGSPFAGGETQYF. The DNA of the CDR3 is TGTGCCAGCAGCCCCGAGGGTTCCCCGTTCGCGGGAGGCGAGACCCAGTACTTC.

This clonotype was counted many times. V is TRBV9 and J is TRBJ2-2; perhaps TRBD2 as D (5 bases). Trimming removed 4 bases from V and 3 bases from J, with 19 bases in between. The CDR3 is made up of 17 amino acids. Per germline, CDR1 SGDLS and CDR2 YYNGEE. The DNA of the CDR3 is TGTGCCAGCAGCCCTCGAGGGCCAGAGGAGTACACCGGGGAGCTGTTTTTT. Amino acid sequence: CASSPRGPEEYTGELFF.

This clonotype was picked up many times. The rearrangement links TRBV9 to TRBJ2-7; D may be TRBD1 (5 bases). V lost 4 bases, J lost 4 bases, and 12 bases lay in between. From germline, CDR1 is SGDLS and CDR2 YYNGEE. The CDR3 consists of 13 residues. CDR3: CASSFEPGYEQYF. The CDR3 nucleotides read TGTGCCAGCAGCTTTGAACCAGGGTACGAGCAGTACTTC. The complete variable domain, with remaining parts taken from reference TRBV9 and TRBJ2-7, reads DSGVTQTPKHLITATGQRVTLRCSPRSGDLSVYWYQQSLDQGLQFLIQYYNGEERAKGNILERFSAQQFPDLHSELNLSSLELGDSALYFCASSFEPGYEQYFGPGTRLTVT.

This clonotype appeared many times. V is TRBV9 and J is TRBJ1-2; 8 positions match TRBD1. CDR1 and CDR2 from the germline V gene are SGDLS and YYNGEE. This CDR3 region has 14 residues. V lost 3 bases to trimming and J lost 2 bases; unmatched junction nucleotides: 3. The CDR3 DNA follows: TGTGCCAGCAGCGCCCGGACAGGGAACTATGGCTACACCTTC. Protein product: CASSARTGNYGYTF.

This clonotype was observed at least ten times. As DNA, the CDR3 is TGTGCCAGCAGCCAGACAGTTTTGAGTGGCTACACCTTC. This sequence encodes CASSQTVLSGYTF. The genes are TRBV9 and TRBJ1-2, with D tentatively TRBD1 (5 bases). CDR3 length: 13 residues. Looked up from germline, CDR1 is SGDLS and CDR2 is YYNGEE. Trimming took off 4 bases at V and 7 bases at J, with 14 bases between the two ends. Supplemented by reference TRBV9 and TRBJ1-2, the full variable domain reads DSGVTQTPKHLITATGQRVTLRCSPRSGDLSVYWYQQSLDQGLQFLIQYYNGEERAKGNILERFSAQQFPDLHSELNLSSLELGDSALYFCASSQTVLSGYTFGSGTRLTVV.

In its sample, this clonotype was seen many times. This chain joins TRBV9 and TRBJ2-1, with 14 nucleotides matching TRBD2. V lost 2 bases and J lost 8; bases outside the gene matches: 6. Per the germline V gene, CDR1 is SGDLS and CDR2 is YYNGEE. The CDR3 runs 16 residues. The CDR3 loop reads CASSVGTSGRGDEQFF. The CDR3 region has the DNA TGTGCCAGCAGCGTCGGGACTAGCGGGAGAGGGGATGAGCAGTTCTTC.

This clonotype was observed many times. The chain recombines TRBV9 with TRBJ1-6; 9 positions agree with TRBD1. Germline trimming cut 3 bases from V and 9 bases from J; bases unmatched to any gene: 7. CDR1 SGDLS and CDR2 YYNGEE come from the germline V gene. The CDR3 covers 15 residues. The CDR3: CASSGSGTGSSPLHF. As DNA, the CDR3 is TGTGCCAGCAGCGGCTCCGGGACAGGGTCTTCACCCCTCCACTTT.

This clonotype was found many times. J is TRBJ2-7 and V is TRBV9, with D maybe TRBD2 (6 bases). From germline, CDR1 is SGDLS and CDR2 YYNGEE. The CDR3 contains 16 residues. With 1 base removed from V and 1 base from J, the gap between germline ends came to 15 bases. CDR3 nucleotides: TGTGCCAGCAGCGTAACCTCGGAGGGAGCATCCTACGAGCAGTACTTC. The encoded protein is CASSVTSEGASYEQYF.

Only a few counts were recorded for this clonotype. V is TRBV9 and J is TRBJ1-6, with D tentatively TRBD1 (6 bases). This CDR3 has 15 amino acids. The V gene lost 4 bases and the J gene lost 9 bases, with 17 bases spanning the gap. CDR1 SGDLS and CDR2 YYNGEE come from the germline V gene. CDR3: CASSPPGTLSSPLHF. CDR3 sequence (DNA): TGTGCCAGCAGCCCTCCCGGGACACTCAGTTCACCCCTCCACTTT. Full variable domain (outside the CDR3, taken from reference TRBV9 and TRBJ1-6): DSGVTQTPKHLITATGQRVTLRCSPRSGDLSVYWYQQSLDQGLQFLIQYYNGEERAKGNILERFSAQQFPDLHSELNLSSLELGDSALYFCASSPPGTLSSPLHFGNGTRLTVT.

This clonotype was seen at least ten times. The rearrangement uses TRBV9 and TRBJ2-2, with a weak D call TRBD1 (6 bases). Germline CDR1 SGDLS, CDR2 YYNGEE. The CDR3 spans 18 residues. Trimming removed 1 base at V and 4 bases at J, with 20 bases between. In DNA, the CDR3 is TGTGCCAGCAGCGTATCCCCCCCACAGGGAGAGTTCACCGGGGAGCTGTTTTTT. Translation: CASSVSPPQGEFTGELFF.

This clonotype was counted ten times or more. V and J are TRBV9 and TRBJ2-7; 8 bases map to TRBD2. V gave up 4 bases and J gave up 0 bases; unmatched junction bases: 3. The CDR3 loop spans 14 amino acids. CDR1 is SGDLS and CDR2 is YYNGEE in the germline V gene. The CDR3 loop is CASSPSGSSYEQYF. Here the CDR3 DNA reads TGTGCCAGCAGCCCTAGCGGGTCCTCCTACGAGCAGTACTTC.

This clonotype has ten or more counts. The chain joins TRBV9 to TRBJ2-2; possible D gene TRBD1, 5 bases. V was pared by 5 bases and J by 4 bases, with 15 bases between. The CDR3 has 15 amino acids. The germline V gene encodes CDR1 SGDLS and CDR2 YYNGEE. The CDR3 sequence is CASSPQGKGTGELFF. The DNA of the CDR3 is TGTGCCAGCAGTCCCCAGGGTAAGGGCACCGGGGAGCTGTTTTTT.

Many counts were recorded for this clonotype. The chain joins TRBV9 to TRBJ2-5; 7 positions match TRBD2. The germline CDR1 and CDR2 sequences are SGDLS and YYNGEE. This CDR3 comprises 15 residues. V lost 2 bases and J lost 2; bases outside the gene matches: 6. CDR3 sequence reads: CASSVSSGDQETQYF. CDR3 bases: TGTGCCAGCAGCGTTTCTAGCGGAGATCAAGAGACCCAGTACTTC.

This clonotype has ten or more counts. The rearrangement joins TRBV9 to TRBJ2-3, with TRBD2 matching over 7 bases. Per germline, CDR1 SGDLS and CDR2 YYNGEE. The J segment lost 6 bases and the V segment lost 0 bases, leaving 4 bases of the junction unmatched. The CDR3 is 14 amino acids. The CDR3 loop is CASSVEASGDTQYF. The CDR3 coding sequence is TGTGCCAGCAGCGTAGAGGCTAGCGGTGATACGCAGTATTTT.

This clonotype was seen many times. The chain carries TRBV9 and TRBJ2-5; 10 bases align to TRBD2. Unmatched junction bases numbered 3, after V lost 0 bases and J lost 4 bases. Germline V gene data show CDR1 as SGDLS and CDR2 as YYNGEE. This CDR3 is built from 15 residues. The CDR3 spells CASSVGAGGSETQYF. The CDR3 region has the DNA TGTGCCAGCAGCGTAGGAGCGGGAGGGTCAGAGACCCAGTACTTC. Filled out from reference TRBV9 and TRBJ2-5, the complete variable domain reads DSGVTQTPKHLITATGQRVTLRCSPRSGDLSVYWYQQSLDQGLQFLIQYYNGEERAKGNILERFSAQQFPDLHSELNLSSLELGDSALYFCASSVGAGGSETQYFGPGTRLLVL.

This clonotype appeared many times. The chain carries TRBV9 and TRBJ2-7; 7 bases match TRBD1. CDR3 length: 12 residues. Germline values: CDR1 SGDLS, CDR2 YYNGEE. The V gene end was trimmed by 4 bases and the J gene end by 6 bases; junction bases not matched to a gene: 4. The CDR3 DNA reads as TGTGCCAGCAGCCAAACAGGGGTCGAGCAGTACTTC. Encoded protein: CASSQTGVEQYF.

This clonotype was counted many times. This rearrangement joins TRBV9 to TRBJ2-3; D not resolved. V was trimmed by 0 bases and J by 0 bases, leaving 8 bases between them. Looked up from germline, CDR1 is SGDLS and CDR2 is YYNGEE. This CDR3 comprises 15 residues. CDR3 bases: TGTGCCAGCAGCGTAGCTCAGACTAGCACAGATACGCAGTATTTT. Its protein is CASSVAQTSTDTQYF. The full variable domain, in which reference TRBV9 and TRBJ2-3 provide the parts outside the CDR3, is DSGVTQTPKHLITATGQRVTLRCSPRSGDLSVYWYQQSLDQGLQFLIQYYNGEERAKGNILERFSAQQFPDLHSELNLSSLELGDSALYFCASSVAQTSTDTQYFGPGTRLTVL.

At least ten counts were recorded for this clonotype. This chain links TRBV9 with TRBJ2-1; possibly TRBD2 for D (6 bases). V shed 6 bases and J shed 0 bases, with 10 bases lying between them. This CDR3 has 14 amino acids. The germline V gene has CDR1 SGDLS and CDR2 YYNGEE. The CDR3 DNA follows: TGTGCCAGCAAGGCGGGAAGCTCCTACAATGAGCAGTTCTTC. It translates to CASKAGSSYNEQFF.

This clonotype showed up many times. The rearrangement joins TRBV9 to TRBJ2-2, with 15 nucleotides matching TRBD2. This CDR3 comprises 17 residues. Germline CDR1 and CDR2: SGDLS and YYNGEE. Trimming took 3 bases from V and 5 from J; bases not matched to a gene: 5. Here the CDR3 DNA reads TGTGCCAGCAGCGCCCAGGGACTAGCGGGGGGTACCGGGGAGCTGTTTTTT. Protein sequence: CASSAQGLAGGTGELFF.

The sample holds many counts of this clonotype. J is TRBJ2-4 and V is TRBV9; no reliable D call. Trimming cost V 2 bases and J 5 bases, with 14 bases left between them. Looked up from germline, CDR1 is SGDLS and CDR2 is YYNGEE. The CDR3 runs 15 residues. CDR3 in DNA: TGTGCCAGCAGCGTCTATGGGCAAACTCAAAACATTCAGTACTTC. Translation: CASSVYGQTQNIQYF.

This clonotype has a count of ten or more. The rearrangement joins TRBV9 to TRBJ2-5; 8 nucleotides align to TRBD1. V lost 0 bases to trimming and J lost 7 bases; unmatched junction nucleotides: 5. The CDR3 runs to 14 residues. CDR1 is SGDLS, CDR2 YYNGEE, per germline. The CDR3 here is CASSVAGQGGTQYF. Here the CDR3 DNA reads TGTGCCAGCAGCGTAGCTGGACAGGGCGGGACCCAGTACTTC. The full variable domain, its missing parts supplied by reference TRBV9 and TRBJ2-5, is DSGVTQTPKHLITATGQRVTLRCSPRSGDLSVYWYQQSLDQGLQFLIQYYNGEERAKGNILERFSAQQFPDLHSELNLSSLELGDSALYFCASSVAGQGGTQYFGPGTRLLVL.

The sample holds many counts of this clonotype. The rearrangement uses TRBV9 and TRBJ2-7; 9 nucleotides align to TRBD1. Germline CDR1 reads SGDLS; CDR2 reads YYNGEE. The CDR3 is made up of 13 amino acids. V gave up 3 bases and J gave up 9 bases; unmatched junction bases: 7. The CDR3 coding sequence is TGTGCCAGCAGCGCGGAAACAGGGGGCAGGCAGTACTTC. Its translation: CASSAETGGRQYF.

At least ten counts were recorded for this clonotype. V and J are TRBV9 and TRBJ2-1, with D perhaps matching TRBD2 (6 bases). Trimming pared 3 bases from V and 9 bases from J, leaving 16 bases between. Germline CDR1 and CDR2: SGDLS and YYNGEE. The CDR3 sequence is 14 residues long. DNA for the CDR3: TGTGCCAGCAGCGGAGACCCCGGGGGTACTGAGCAGTTCTTC. It is translated as CASSGDPGGTEQFF.

This clonotype came up many times. V usage is TRBV9 and J usage is TRBJ2-2, with D unclear. The CDR3 extends over 15 amino acids. Trimming left V 5 bases short and J 0 bases short, with 11 bases between. CDR1 is SGDLS and CDR2 is YYNGEE in the germline V gene. The CDR3 loop reads CASSIRVANTGELFF. The CDR3 DNA reads as TGTGCCAGCAGTATCCGGGTCGCGAACACCGGGGAGCTGTTTTTT.